Presented here are 14 T cell receptor beta chains from one specimen sequenced in a study of shared clonotypes between healthy human individuals. The table came from immunoSEQ multiplex PCR; TCRdb's copy has only in-frame clones and leaves some out. The data show about 2.4 million clones, with 85% to 95% seen just once and 0.13% to 0.15% held by the top ten. Sequencing used naive CD4+ T cells sorted from blood. Noted subset: CD45RA+ positively selected. Source of these receptors: a man between 18 and 29 years old in good health.

The genes are TRBV6-4 and TRBJ2-5; 8 positions match TRBD2. Per the germline V gene, CDR1 is MRHNA and CDR2 is SNTAGT. The CDR3 length is 20 residues. Losses at the gene ends were 0 bases for V and 4 bases for J; bases not matched to a gene: 19. CDR3 residues: CASSDSIGEPNSGRGETQYF. CDR3 DNA: TGTGCCAGCAGTGACTCGATAGGGGAGCCGAACAGCGGGAGAGGAGAGACCCAGTACTTC.

The chain uses TRBV7-8 and TRBJ2-1; D not certain. The CDR3 consists of 12 residues. Trimming removed 1 base at V and 6 bases at J, with 4 bases between. Looked up from germline, CDR1 is SGHVS and CDR2 is FQNEAQ. The CDR3 sequence: CASSLVANEQFF. The CDR3, as DNA: TGTGCCAGCAGCTTAGTAGCCAATGAGCAGTTCTTC.

CDR3 sequence reads: CASSQSSGTSGGLSYNEQFF. The CDR3 DNA reads as TGCGCCAGCAGTCAGTCCTCCGGGACTAGCGGGGGCCTCTCCTACAATGAGCAGTTCTTC. The chain links TRBV23-1 to TRBJ2-1; TRBD2 aligns across 14 bases. TRBV23-1 is recorded as an ORF, its role being uncertain. The CDR3 length is 20 residues. Germline trimming cut 3 bases from V and 0 bases from J; bases unmatched to any gene: 10.

A note on this clone: The same CDR3 can be traced to other DNA sequences in this sample. The J gene is TRBJ2-3, the V gene TRBV20-1; D not certain. Germline V gene data show CDR1 as DFQATT and CDR2 as SNEGSKA (reference sequence). V was shortened by 5 bases and J by 2 bases, with 5 bases between the two germline ends. This CDR3 is built from 11 residues. The CDR3 sequence is CSAPYTDTQYF. DNA for the CDR3: TGCAGTGCTCCCTACACAGATACGCAGTATTTT.

This clone appeared a single time. The chain links TRBV7-9 to TRBJ2-3; 9 nucleotides line up with TRBD1. CDR3 length equals 16 residues. V shed 0 bases and J 6 bases; nucleotides not matched to a gene: 7. CDR1 and CDR2 from the germline V gene are SEHNR and FQNEAQ (reference sequence). The CDR3, as DNA: TGTGCCAGCAGCTTAGCGAGGGGACAGGGCGGTGATACGCAGTATTTT. Translation: CASSLARGQGGDTQYF.

The genes are TRBV25-1 and TRBJ2-5, with 10 bases matching TRBD1. This CDR3 has 15 amino acids. Germline V gene lookup returns CDR1 MGHDK and CDR2 SYGVNS. J gave up 7 bases and V 5 bases, and 10 bases lay outside the gene matches. The CDR3 region is CASSNPGQGLWTQYF. The CDR3 DNA reads as TGTGCCAGCAGTAACCCGGGACAGGGGCTTTGGACCCAGTACTTC.

The chain links TRBV5-1 to TRBJ1-4, with a weak D call TRBD1 (6 bases). The germline CDR1 and CDR2 sequences are SGHRS and YFSETQ. The germline V and J ends were trimmed by 0 bases and 8 bases, with 11 bases remaining between them. CDR3 length: 14 residues. The DNA of the CDR3 is TGCGCCAGCAGCTTGGGGGGGCTCGACGAAAAACTGTTTTTT. Protein sequence: CASSLGGLDEKLFF.

This clone was seen once. This rearrangement joins TRBV9 to TRBJ2-7, with D possibly TRBD2 on 5 matching bases. V was trimmed by 4 bases and J by 12 bases, leaving 20 bases between them. The CDR3 length is 13 residues. Looked up from germline, CDR1 is SGDLS and CDR2 is YYNGEE. The CDR3 protein is CASSPRPAGGLYF. The CDR3 DNA reads as TGTGCCAGCAGCCCGAGGCCGGCGGGTGGACTGTACTTC.

CDR3 DNA sequence: TGTGCCAGCAGCTTGGTGGCGAACTCCTACGAGCAGTACTTC. It specifies CASSLVANSYEQYF. The chain couples TRBV5-6 to TRBJ2-7; no definite D call. The CDR3 consists of 14 residues. The germline V gene has CDR1 SGHDT and CDR2 YYEEEE. V was trimmed by 0 bases and J by 0 bases, leaving 7 bases between them.

V usage is TRBV14 and J usage is TRBJ2-1; 12 bases line up with TRBD2. Germline assignment: CDR1 SGHDN and CDR2 FVKESK. V shed 4 bases and J 10 bases; nucleotides not matched to a gene: 8. The CDR3 extends over 15 amino acids. In nucleotides, the CDR3 is TGTGCCAGCAGCCTACTAGCGGGAGGAGTGGGAGAGCAGTTCTTC. It codes for CASSLLAGGVGEQFF.

This chain links TRBV4-1 with TRBJ1-4; 8 bases line up with TRBD1. Germline lookup yields CDR1 MGHRA and CDR2 YSYEKL. The CDR3 sequence is 16 residues long. J was trimmed by 7 bases and V by 4 bases; bases with no gene match: 11. The CDR3 sequence is CASSLGQGPPGEKLFF. Written as DNA, the CDR3 is TGCGCCAGCAGCCTCGGACAGGGACCGCCGGGTGAAAAACTGTTTTTT.

The rearrangement joins TRBV6-5 to TRBJ2-5; the D gene is possibly TRBD2 (6 bases). CDR1 and CDR2 (germline): MNHEY, SVGAGI. This CDR3 comprises 15 residues. V was trimmed by 0 bases and J by 5 bases, leaving 13 bases between them. In DNA, the CDR3 is TGTGCCAGCAGTTACTCGAATACGGGAGCGGAGACCCAGTACTTC. Its translation: CASSYSNTGAETQYF.

For this clone: The sample has other DNA sequences that encode this CDR3 too. The rearrangement joins TRBV18 to TRBJ2-7, with 8 bases matching TRBD1. J was trimmed by 6 bases and V by 3 bases; bases with no gene match: 7. The CDR3 has 14 amino acids. Germline V gives CDR1 KGHSH, CDR2 LQKENI. The DNA for the CDR3 is TGTGCCAGCTCACCGTCCTCGGACAGGGTCGAGCAGTACTTC. Residues: CASSPSSDRVEQYF.

V is TRBV30 and J is TRBJ2-1; the D gene is possibly TRBD2 (6 bases). The CDR3 contains 14 residues. Germline CDR1 and CDR2: GTSNPN and SVGIG (reference sequence). Trimming cost V 1 base and J 3 bases, with 10 bases left between them. The CDR3: CAWSARSGYNEQFF. CDR3 sequence (DNA): TGTGCCTGGAGTGCCCGTAGCGGCTACAATGAGCAGTTCTTC.